Listed below are T cell receptor beta chains from one sample, sequenced in a study of blood T cell repertoires in COVID-19. Measured with immunoSEQ multiplex PCR; TCRdb has only the in-frame clones, and not every one. The sample shows about 320,000 clones, around nine tenths of them seen only once. Sequencing used PBMCs or T cells enriched from blood (not recorded which). The receptor set was obtained from a young man who had recovered from COVID-19. The CDR3 runs from the conserved cysteine through the conserved F or W. The order of the fields is D gene, V gene, clone size, J gene, CDR3 DNA, CDR3 protein. The D gene is left open where the match is weak. Size is stated for part of the rows, as once, few or many counts, or as a class when the clone is expanded.

-	TRBV5-1	-	TRBJ2-5	TGCGCCAGCAGCTTAGGAGGGGGCGACCAAGAGACCCAGTACTTC	CASSLGGGDQETQYF
TRBD2	TRBV2	once	TRBJ2-3	TGTGCCAGCGGTGGACTAGCGGGGGGAAACACAGATACGCAGTATTTT	CASGGLAGGNTDTQYF
TRBD2	TRBV11-1	-	TRBJ2-7	TGTGCCAGCAGTTCGACTAGCGGGGGGTACGAGCAGTACTTC	CASSSTSGGYEQYF
-	TRBV29-1	-	TRBJ2-5	TGCAGCGTTCGACTTCCCTCGCGGGCTCAAGAGACCCAGTACTTC	CSVRLPSRAQETQYF
TRBD2	TRBV2	-	TRBJ2-7	TGTGCCATATCCAGGACTAGCGGGGCGCAGGGGGAGCAGTACTTC	CAISRTSGAQGEQYF
TRBD1	TRBV18	-	TRBJ1-6	TGTGCCAGCTCACCAACCCGAGGACAGGTTCCGGGATCACCCCTCCACTTT	CASSPTRGQVPGSPLHF
-	TRBV11-1	-	TRBJ2-7	TGTGCCAGCAGCTTAGAGACAGCAGGGGAGCAGTACTTC	CASSLETAGEQYF
TRBD1	TRBV3-1/TRBV3-2	-	TRBJ2-7	TGTGCCAGCAGCCAAGGCGGGACAGGTTTCTACGAGCAGTACTTC	CASSQGGTGFYEQYF
-	TRBV3-1/TRBV3-2	-	TRBJ1-2	TGTGCCAGCAGCCAAGTGCAGGGATCGGTCTATGGCTACACCTTC	CASSQVQGSVYGYTF
-	TRBV28	-	TRBJ2-3	TGTGCCAGCAGTTTTACAGGGAGCACAGATACGCAGTATTTT	CASSFTGSTDTQYF
TRBD1	TRBV5-1	-	TRBJ1-1	TGCGCCAGCAGCGCTGGGACAGGGGAGATGGCTTTCTTT	CASSAGTGEMAFF
-	TRBV24-1	-	TRBJ1-6	TGTGCCACCAGTGCGGGGGATGGAGAATCCTATAATTCACCCCTCCACTTT	CATSAGDGESYNSPLHF
-	TRBV5-4	-	TRBJ2-1	TGTGCCAGCAGCTTGGTAGTGGGGAGCTCCTACAATGAGCAGTTCTTC	CASSLVVGSSYNEQFF
-	TRBV21-1	-	TRBJ1-2	TGTGCCAGCAGCGGCGGGCCCAACTATGGCTACACCTTC	CASSGGPNYGYTF
-	TRBV5-6	-	TRBJ2-7	TGTGCCAGCAGCCCGGCTGGACAGCCCTACGAGCAGTACTTC	CASSPAGQPYEQYF
-	TRBV11-3	-	TRBJ1-1	TGTGCCAGCAGCATGAGGGCGAACACTGAAGCTTTCTTT	CASSMRANTEAFF
TRBD2	TRBV9	-	TRBJ2-5	TGTGCCAGCAGCGAGGAACCGGGACTAGCGGGGAGTGAGACCCAGTACTTC	CASSEEPGLAGSETQYF
-	TRBV7-9	-	TRBJ1-1	TGTGCCAGCAGCCCCCTAACAGGAACGGACACTGAAGCTTTCTTT	CASSPLTGTDTEAFF
-	TRBV5-1	-	TRBJ1-1	TGCGCCAGCAGCTTGCAGGCGTCATCCACTGAAGCTTTCTTT	CASSLQASSTEAFF
TRBD1	TRBV28	few	TRBJ2-4	TGTGCCAGCAGGGGGACAGGGGGAACCAAAAACATTCAGTACTTC	CASRGTGGTKNIQYF
-	TRBV3-1/TRBV3-2	-	TRBJ2-3	TGTGCCAGCAGCCAAGTGGCTAGTAGGTCAGATACGCAGTATTTT	CASSQVASRSDTQYF
TRBD2	TRBV5-8	-	TRBJ2-3	TGTGCCAGCAGCGCCCGGACTAGCGGGGGGCGTCTAGATACGCAGTATTTT	CASSARTSGGRLDTQYF
-	TRBV19	-	TRBJ1-1	TGTGCCAGTAGTATTTTGCAGGCCCAAGCTGAAGCTTTCTTT	CASSILQAQAEAFF
-	TRBV2	-	TRBJ2-1	TGTGCCAGGGGGAAGACCGGGACTTCCTACAATGAGCAGTTCTTC	CARGKTGTSYNEQFF
-	TRBV7-2	-	TRBJ1-5	TGTGCCAGCAGCTTACAGGGCAATCAGCCCCAGCATTTT	CASSLQGNQPQHF
-	TRBV2	-	TRBJ1-4	TGTGCCAGCAGTTCTAGGGGATCTGGGAAACTGTTTTTT	CASSSRGSGKLFF
TRBD1	TRBV7-9	few	TRBJ1-3	TGTGCCAGCAGCTTAGAGACAGGGGGCAGAAACACCATATATTTT	CASSLETGGRNTIYF
-	TRBV19	-	TRBJ2-7	TGTGCCAGTAGTATAGATCCGCACAAGGAGTCCTACGAGCAGTACTTC	CASSIDPHKESYEQYF
-	TRBV28	-	TRBJ1-2	TGTGCCAGCACCATCAACAGGGACCCTATTCATGCCCTATATGGCTACACCTTC	CASTINRDPIHALYGYTF
-	TRBV6-5	-	TRBJ2-7	TGTGCCAGCAGTCGGACAGTTGCGGGTTACGAGCAGTACTTC	CASSRTVAGYEQYF
-	TRBV5-6	-	TRBJ2-7	TGTGCCAGCAGCTTCAGGGCAGGGGCTTACGAGCAGTACTTC	CASSFRAGAYEQYF
TRBD1	TRBV5-1	-	TRBJ1-2	TGCGCCAGCAGCCAATCCGGGACAGAAGGCACGGCTGGCTACACCTTC	CASSQSGTEGTAGYTF
TRBD2	TRBV4-1	once	TRBJ2-3	TGCGCCAGCAGCCAAGAAGAGGCCACGGGGGGGCTAAATACGCAGTATTTT	CASSQEEATGGLNTQYF
-	TRBV10-2	-	TRBJ1-5	TGCGCCAGCACAATAGGGGTCGGTCAGCCCCAGCATTTT	CASTIGVGQPQHF
-	TRBV2	-	TRBJ2-1	TGTGCCAGTGTTACAGCTAACTCCTACAATGAGCAGTTCTTC	CASVTANSYNEQFF
TRBD1	TRBV5-8	once	TRBJ2-7	TGTGCCAGCAGCTCGACAGGGATCGGATACGAGCAGTACTTC	CASSSTGIGYEQYF
TRBD1	TRBV6-5	-	TRBJ2-7	TGTGCCAGCAGTTTCCGGGACAGGGGTCCCTACGAGCAGTACTTC	CASSFRDRGPYEQYF
-	TRBV11-1	-	TRBJ2-3	TGTGCCAGCAGCGTTGGACTGTTAGGCACAGATACGCAGTATTTT	CASSVGLLGTDTQYF
-	TRBV3-1/TRBV3-2	-	TRBJ2-7	TGTGCCAGCAGCCAAGATCAGGGAAGAATGTACTTC	CASSQDQGRMYF
-	TRBV19	-	TRBJ1-5	TGTGCCAGTAGTTTTTTAGTAGATCAGCCCCAGCATTTT	CASSFLVDQPQHF
-	TRBV9	-	TRBJ2-2	TGTGCCAGCAGGAAAACTGGGACACCGAACACCGGGGAGCTGTTTTTT	CASRKTGTPNTGELFF
-	TRBV6-5	-	TRBJ1-4	TGTGCCAGCAGCCACAGGGAGGGTGAAAAACTGTTTTTT	CASSHREGEKLFF
TRBD1	TRBV5-4	-	TRBJ1-1	TGTGCCAGCAGCCCTGTGGGACAGGGGCAGAGTGAAGCTTTCTTT	CASSPVGQGQSEAFF
-	TRBV3-1/TRBV3-2	-	TRBJ1-5	TGTGCCAGCAGCCAACAGGGACTGGGTCAGCCCCAGCATTTT	CASSQQGLGQPQHF
-	TRBV6-6	-	TRBJ1-5	TGTGCCAGTCTACAGGGTGGCAATCAGCCCCAGCATTTT	CASLQGGNQPQHF
-	TRBV7-8	-	TRBJ1-4	TGTGCCAGCAGCTTTTCTTGGCGAAGGGAGATTACAACTAATGAAAAACTGTTTTTT	CASSFSWRREITTNEKLFF
-	TRBV19	-	TRBJ1-2	TGTGCCAGTAGAACCCGGGAATCTAACTATGGCTACACCTTC	CASRTRESNYGYTF
TRBD1	TRBV4-1	-	TRBJ2-7	TGCGCCAGCAGCCAAGATCGGGACAGCCAGAGCTCCTACGAGCAGTACTTC	CASSQDRDSQSSYEQYF
TRBD1	TRBV4-1	-	TRBJ1-3	TGCGCCAGCAGCCATAACAGGGGGCCTGGAAACACCATATATTTT	CASSHNRGPGNTIYF
-	TRBV6-5	-	TRBJ1-1	TGTGCCATCCGAGCCAACACTGAAGCTTTCTTT	CAIRANTEAFF
TRBD1	TRBV5-6	-	TRBJ1-1	TGTGCCAGCAGCCTCGGACAGGGAAGGAACACTGAAGCTTTCTTT	CASSLGQGRNTEAFF
TRBD2	TRBV9	-	TRBJ2-3	TGTGCCAGCAGCGTAGACGCGGGAGACACAGATACGCAGTATTTT	CASSVDAGDTDTQYF
TRBD1	TRBV30	-	TRBJ1-2	TGTGCCTGGATTGGACAGGGGGTCGGCGGCTACACCTTC	CAWIGQGVGGYTF